Described below is a single TCR beta chain sequence and its context. These data are taken from a study of blood T cells in healthy people across ages. For the second PCR, which ran for about 7 to 11 cycles, a sample-barcoded 5' primer and a J-beta primer mix were used. Via MiXCR, TCRdb re-called the 5' RACE reads, giving one row per CDR3 protein. This repertoire shows 600,000 to 650,000 distinct CDR3 sequences, 58% found once; its top ten account for over 30%. The germline CDR1 and CDR2 sequences are SGHRS and YFSETQ. The CDR3 length is 15 residues. The germline V and J ends were trimmed by 0 bases and 4 bases, with 10 bases remaining between them.

The TCR sequence derives from a man in his sixties in good health. The sequenced sample was blood. This rearrangement joins TRBV5-1 to TRBJ1-4; perhaps TRBD1 as D (5 bases). The CDR3 spells CASSLDDSFNEKLFF. DNA for the CDR3: TGCGCCAGCAGCTTGGACGACAGCTTTAATGAAAAACTGTTTTTT.